Listed below are T cell receptor beta chains from one sample, sequenced in a study of human T cells and chemical hapten exposure. MiXCR was run by TCRdb on the RACE reads, yielding one entry per CDR3 protein. The repertoire holds 55,000 to 80,000 distinct CDR3 sequences, with around 10% as singletons. Here the sequenced sample was whole blood, taken in connection with sensitization to the hapten diphenylcyclopropenone (DPC). The origin of the receptors is a woman aged 25 to 39 with alopecia areata. Some clones in this sample may be carry-over from other donors' samples. The CDR3 runs from the conserved cysteine through the conserved F or W. D genes are given only for firm matches. Clone size appears in some rows only: once, few, many, or a class for an expanded clone.

>TRBV13|many|NA|TRBJ1-3
CASSPGAGVGNTIYF
TGTGCCAGCAGCCCAGGGGCAGGGGTCGGAAACACCATATATTTT
>TRBV28|NA|NA|TRBJ2-7
CASTGGTHSYEQYF
TGTGCCAGCACAGGGGGGACACACTCCTACGAGCAGTACTTC
>TRBV3-1|NA|NA|TRBJ2-1
CASRSSDEQFF
TGTGCCAGCAGATCCTCAGATGAGCAGTTCTTC
>TRBV18|many|NA|TRBJ2-7
CASSPRVGNEQYF
TGTGCCAGCTCACCCAGGGTAGGAAACGAGCAGTACTTC
>TRBV5-1|few|NA|TRBJ2-2
CASSLEGRQNTGELFF
TGCGCCAGCAGCTTGGAGGGTCGACAGAACACCGGGGAGCTGTTTTTT
>TRBV20-1|few|NA|TRBJ1-6
CSARSRQRDNSPLHF
TGCAGTGCTAGATCCAGACAGCGCGATAATTCACCCCTCCACTTT
>TRBV5-1|many|NA|TRBJ2-3
CASRRGTTSTDTQYF
TGCGCCAGCAGAAGGGGGACCACAAGCACAGATACGCAGTATTTT
>TRBV6-5|many|NA|TRBJ2-3
CASSPSDGGFNTQYF
TGTGCCAGCAGCCCCTCGGACGGGGGTTTTAATACGCAGTATTTT
>TRBV7-2|NA|NA|TRBJ2-5
CASSLALSQPETQYF
TGTGCCAGCAGCTTAGCGCTAAGTCAGCCGGAGACCCAGTACTTC
>TRBV20-1|NA|NA|TRBJ1-2
CSAFSGTAYGYTF
TGCAGTGCTTTCTCCGGGACGGCCTATGGCTACACCTTC
>TRBV6-1|NA|NA|TRBJ2-7
CASSEEARTHYEQYF
TGTGCCAGCAGTGAAGAGGCACGGACACACTACGAGCAGTACTTC
>TRBV12-3/TRBV12-4|few|NA|TRBJ1-1
CASRGQLMNTEAFF
TGTGCCAGCAGAGGACAGTTAATGAACACTGAAGCTTTCTTT
>TRBV4-3|NA|NA|TRBJ2-7
CASSSHGGDYEQYF
TGCGCCAGCAGCTCGCATGGCGGGGATTACGAGCAGTACTTC
>TRBV29-1|many|TRBD1|TRBJ1-1
CSVETGGQGAEAFF
TGCAGCGTTGAAACAGGGGGGCAGGGCGCTGAAGCTTTCTTT
>TRBV18|NA|NA|TRBJ1-4
CASSPPSNEKLFF
TGTGCCAGCTCACCACCATCCAATGAAAAACTGTTTTTT
>TRBV2|NA|NA|TRBJ2-1
CASRVFEQFF
TGTGCCAGCAGAGTTTTTGAGCAGTTCTTC
>TRBV28|NA|NA|TRBJ2-7
CASGPGSYEQYF
TGTGCCAGCGGGCCGGGTAGCTACGAGCAGTACTTC
>TRBV28|NA|NA|TRBJ1-3
CASSNSVRMNTIYF
TGTGCCAGCAGTAACTCGGTTAGAATGAACACCATATATTTT
>TRBV7-2|NA|NA|TRBJ1-1
CASSLLRGTEAFF
TGTGCCAGCAGCCTCTTGAGGGGCACTGAAGCTTTCTTT
>TRBV20-1|NA|TRBD2|TRBJ2-7
CSAPRGGGQYF
TGCAGTGCTCCTCGGGGGGGCGGGCAGTACTTC
>TRBV28|few|NA|TRBJ2-7
CASSSKYEQYF
TGTGCCAGCAGCTCTAAATACGAGCAGTACTTC
>TRBV20-1|NA|TRBD2|TRBJ2-4
CSALGLALNIQYF
TGCAGCGCCTTGGGACTAGCTCTCAACATTCAGTACTTC
>TRBV29-1|NA|NA|TRBJ1-1
CSVEDHGATEAFF
TGCAGCGTTGAAGATCATGGGGCCACTGAAGCTTTCTTT
>TRBV11-2|many|NA|TRBJ1-5
CASSLLGGDQPQHF
TGTGCCAGCAGCTTATTGGGGGGAGATCAGCCCCAGCATTTT
>TRBV6-2/TRBV6-3|many|NA|TRBJ1-6
CASTLAGPDRYNSPLHF
TGTGCCAGCACCCTAGCCGGCCCGGACAGATATAATTCACCCCTCCACTTT
>TRBV20-1|NA|NA|TRBJ1-1
CSARWNTEAFF
TGCAGTGCTAGGTGGAACACTGAAGCTTTCTTT
>TRBV5-1|few|TRBD2|TRBJ2-3
CASSLAYRLAGGIATDTQYF
TGCGCCAGCAGCTTGGCCTATCGTCTAGCGGGAGGAATTGCCACAGATACGCAGTATTTT
>TRBV28|NA|NA|TRBJ2-5
CASSLGPTGFQETQYF
TGTGCCAGCAGTCTAGGACCCACAGGGTTCCAAGAGACCCAGTACTTC
>TRBV6-4|NA|NA|TRBJ2-1
CASSVEGTVVSEQFF
TGTGCCAGCAGTGTAGAGGGGACCGTCGTATCTGAGCAGTTCTTC
>TRBV28|many|NA|TRBJ2-3
CASGGAAESTDTQYF
TGTGCCAGCGGAGGGGCAGCCGAAAGCACAGATACGCAGTATTTT
>TRBV4-3|NA|TRBD2|TRBJ2-1
CASSHFLTGLAGGPVQFF
TGCGCCAGCAGCCATTTTCTAACCGGACTAGCGGGAGGGCCGGTGCAGTTCTTC
>TRBV28|many|NA|TRBJ2-3
CASSPPGERTQYF
TGTGCCAGCAGCCCACCGGGTGAGCGTACGCAGTATTTT
>TRBV20-1|many|TRBD2|TRBJ2-1
CSARGKKVAGSDEQFF
TGCAGTGCTAGAGGAAAGAAAGTAGCGGGATCGGATGAGCAGTTCTTC
>TRBV28|many|NA|TRBJ2-3
CASSLEGFTDTQYF
TGTGCCAGCAGTTTAGAGGGATTTACAGATACGCAGTATTTT
>TRBV29-1|NA|TRBD2|TRBJ2-1
CSVGTSGGYEQFF
TGCAGCGTGGGGACTAGCGGGGGTTATGAGCAGTTCTTC
>TRBV5-1|NA|NA|TRBJ2-1
CASSLVGGATYNEQFF
TGCGCCAGCAGCTTGGTGGGCGGCGCCACCTACAATGAGCAGTTCTTC
>TRBV18|few|TRBD1|TRBJ1-1
CASSQSDRGTEAFF
TGTGCCAGCTCACAGTCCGACAGGGGCACTGAAGCTTTCTTT
>TRBV7-2|NA|NA|TRBJ2-1
CASSLLNSYNEQFF
TGTGCCAGCAGCTTATTGAACTCCTACAATGAGCAGTTCTTC
>TRBV12-3/TRBV12-4|NA|TRBD1|TRBJ1-1
CASSVPGQGLNEAFF
TGTGCCAGCAGCGTGCCGGGACAGGGACTAAATGAAGCTTTCTTT
>TRBV6-5|NA|NA|TRBJ2-1
CASSPRSTSYNEQFF
TGTGCCAGCAGTCCTAGGAGCACCTCCTACAATGAGCAGTTCTTC
>TRBV12-3/TRBV12-4|many|TRBD1|TRBJ1-3
CASRQGGSGNTIYF
TGTGCCAGCAGACAGGGGGGCTCTGGAAACACCATATATTTT
>TRBV11-2|NA|NA|TRBJ1-6
CASRLTSSYNSPPHF
TGTGCCAGCAGACTTACGAGCTCCTATAATTCACCCCCCCACTTT
>TRBV30|few|TRBD2|TRBJ2-2
CAWSVEGTSGRAIGELFF
TGTGCCTGGAGTGTAGAGGGGACTAGCGGGAGGGCCATCGGGGAGCTGTTTTTT
>TRBV6-5|few|TRBD2|TRBJ2-2
CASSLTSGVNTGELFF
TGTGCCAGCAGCCTGACTAGCGGGGTGAACACCGGGGAGCTGTTTTTT
>TRBV29-1|many|TRBD1|TRBJ1-1
CSGGQMNTEAFF
TGCAGCGGGGGACAGATGAACACTGAAGCTTTCTTT
>TRBV20-1|NA|NA|TRBJ1-5
CSARDITVGNQPQHF
TGCAGTGCTAGAGATATTACAGTCGGGAATCAGCCCCAGCATTTT
>TRBV9|few|NA|TRBJ2-3
CASSPGPGTDTQYF
TGTGCCAGCAGTCCGGGACCAGGCACAGATACGCAGTATTTT
>TRBV5-1|few|NA|TRBJ1-2
CASSYGTIYGYTF
TGCGCCAGCAGCTACGGGACAATCTATGGCTACACCTTC
>TRBV12-3/TRBV12-4|many|NA|TRBJ2-1
CASSPLEAGEQFF
TGTGCCAGCAGTCCCTTGGAGGCGGGCGAGCAGTTCTTC
>TRBV7-9|NA|NA|TRBJ1-6
CASSLITDNSPLHF
TGTGCCAGCAGCTTAATTACTGATAATTCACCCCTCCACTTT
>TRBV11-2|NA|NA|TRBJ1-1
CASSLGGGIYTEAFF
TGTGCCAGCAGCTTAGGTGGCGGGATTTACACTGAAGCTTTCTTT
>TRBV6-2/TRBV6-3|few|NA|TRBJ1-5
CASSYSRGARNQPQHF
TGTGCCAGCAGTTACTCGAGGGGGGCGCGCAATCAGCCCCAGCATTTT
>TRBV28|NA|NA|TRBJ1-5
CASSTGMQPQHF
TGTGCCAGCAGCACGGGTATGCAGCCCCAGCATTTT
>TRBV6-2/TRBV6-3|few|NA|TRBJ2-7
CATVPGGSYEQYF
TGTGCCACCGTCCCTGGGGGATCCTACGAGCAGTACTTC
>TRBV6-5|NA|TRBD1|TRBJ1-6
CASRDSLNSPLHF
TGTGCCAGCCGGGACAGCCTTAATTCACCCCTCCACTTT
>TRBV28|NA|NA|TRBJ1-2
CASSLDRHGYTF
TGTGCCAGCAGTTTGGACAGACATGGCTACACCTTC